A selection of T cell receptor beta chains follows, all from one sample in a study of somatic mutations in cytotoxic T cells in rheumatoid arthritis. Using immunoSEQ multiplex PCR, the repertoire was profiled, and TCRdb retains in-frame clones only, with some absent. Of about 20,000 clones in the sample, 75% to 90% are singletons; the top ten hold about 7%. The sequencing sample was made of CD8+ T cells sorted from blood. The receptors were gathered from a woman aged 40 to 50 with rheumatoid arthritis. The conserved cysteine and the conserved F or W are not part of the CDR3 here. Fields, in order: V gene, D gene, J gene, CDR3 protein. The D gene is left open where the match is weak.

TRBV7-7,-,TRBJ2-5,ASSARARTGETQY
TRBV5-8,-,TRBJ1-2,ASNVGAQGHYGYT
TRBV11-3,TRBD2,TRBJ2-5,ASSLDGRAGETQY
TRBV6-5,TRBD1,TRBJ2-3,ASSPSGTGHTY
TRBV9,-,TRBJ2-7,ASSVAEGGEQY
TRBV16,-,TRBJ2-7,ASSQLASLYEQY
TRBV27,TRBD1,TRBJ2-7,ASSPTRDRTAYEQY
TRBV27,TRBD2,TRBJ2-3,ASSSGGATDTQY
TRBV30,-,TRBJ2-2,AWSPSSLEVGELF
TRBV6-5,TRBD2,TRBJ2-3,ASSHAGGPDTQY
TRBV27,TRBD2,TRBJ2-3,ASKLRETSGGATDTQY
TRBV27,-,TRBJ1-2,ASSSEWGANYGYT
TRBV29-1,-,TRBJ1-1,SVDELAERNTEAF
TRBV11-2,-,TRBJ2-7,ASSPRGSSYEQY
TRBV9,-,TRBJ1-1,ASSVGFVAGTEAF
TRBV19,TRBD2,TRBJ2-1,ASNPAGGPWYEQF
TRBV13,-,TRBJ1-2,ASGAGVNGYT
TRBV7-9,TRBD1,TRBJ2-1,ASSLTGAILYNEQF
TRBV9,TRBD2,TRBJ2-3,ASTPERGSTDTQY
TRBV7-9,-,TRBJ1-1,ASSQSAGINTEAF
TRBV29-1,-,TRBJ1-1,SDLNTEAF
TRBV7-9,TRBD1,TRBJ1-2,ASSLGDGTGGGYT
TRBV30,TRBD1,TRBJ1-2,ASDASGGQNHYGYT
TRBV6-6,-,TRBJ2-1,ASSPRPSHNEQF
TRBV6-5,TRBD1,TRBJ2-7,ASSYSTGDRLYEQY
TRBV5-4,-,TRBJ2-7,ASSRASGYEQY
TRBV2,-,TRBJ2-5,ASLAQGETQY
TRBV15,TRBD2,TRBJ2-3,ATSRDRSGRITDTQY
TRBV5-5,TRBD2,TRBJ2-1,ASLLRGDEQF
TRBV6-5,TRBD2,TRBJ2-7,ASSYFSGVPDEQY
TRBV7-9,-,TRBJ1-2,ASSLALEPYGYT
TRBV9,TRBD1,TRBJ1-2,ASRPASGTGLYNGYT
TRBV2,TRBD1,TRBJ2-1,ASSGDRYNEQF
TRBV4-1,TRBD2,TRBJ2-3,ASSQVTLTGGANTQY
TRBV4-1,TRBD2,-,ASSQDAGGFYEQY
TRBV1,-,TRBJ2-5,TSPNQGETQY
TRBV2,TRBD1,TRBJ1-6,ASRDGQGGSPLH
TRBV5-5,-,TRBJ1-1,ASSHYREGTEAF
TRBV7-6,-,TRBJ2-3,ASSPSGTDTQY
TRBV5-1,-,TRBJ2-7,ASSGGEASAFGEQY
TRBV7-9,TRBD1,TRBJ1-1,ASSATGGEIEAF
TRBV6-9,-,TRBJ2-3,ASSFLSTDTQY
TRBV11-3,TRBD2,TRBJ2-3,ASSSWTSGIGGDTQY
TRBV7-2,-,TRBJ1-5,ASSLRPGDSNQPQH
TRBV9,-,TRBJ2-2,ASSQSGTGELF
TRBV6-1,TRBD2,TRBJ2-1,ASSEEVAGGVYNEQF
TRBV10-1,-,TRBJ2-1,ASSDLLRDNEQF
TRBV5-4,-,TRBJ1-2,ATDSQGHYGYT
TRBV6-5,TRBD1,TRBJ2-2,ASRTGLNTGELF
TRBV13,-,TRBJ2-3,ASSSEGFADTQY